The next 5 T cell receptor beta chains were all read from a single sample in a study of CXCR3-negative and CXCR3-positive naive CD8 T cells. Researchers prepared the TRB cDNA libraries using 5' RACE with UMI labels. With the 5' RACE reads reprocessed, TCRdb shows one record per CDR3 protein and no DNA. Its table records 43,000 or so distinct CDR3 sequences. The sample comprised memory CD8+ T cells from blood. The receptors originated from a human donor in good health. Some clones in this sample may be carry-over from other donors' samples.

CDR3 protein: CAISEFERRIYGYTF. The chain uses TRBV10-3 and TRBJ1-2. Germline CDR1 reads ENHRY; CDR2 reads SYGVKD. CDR3 length equals 15 residues.

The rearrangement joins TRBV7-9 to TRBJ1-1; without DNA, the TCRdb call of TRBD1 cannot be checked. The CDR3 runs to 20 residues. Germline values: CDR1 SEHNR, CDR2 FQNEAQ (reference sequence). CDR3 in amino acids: CASSQMWGTGIGVANTEAFF.

CDR3 sequence: CASSLDQSSYNEQFF. The genes are TRBV11-2 and TRBJ2-1. The CDR3 loop spans 15 amino acids. Looked up from germline, CDR1 is SGHAT and CDR2 is FQNNGV.

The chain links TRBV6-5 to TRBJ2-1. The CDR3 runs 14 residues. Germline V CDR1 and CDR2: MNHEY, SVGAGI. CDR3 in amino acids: CASRTANNINEQFF.

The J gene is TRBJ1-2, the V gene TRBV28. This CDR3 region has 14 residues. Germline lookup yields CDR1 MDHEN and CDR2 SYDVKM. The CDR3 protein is CASSLRHRDYGYTF.